This is a list of T cell receptor beta chains from one sample in a study of cytomegalovirus exposure and HLA in healthy donors. Clones were read by immunoSEQ multiplex PCR, and TCRdb kept only the in-frame ones, dropping some. Of about 190,000 clones in the sample, around 81% were seen once. Sequences were obtained from PBMCs. These receptors all stem from a woman in her twenties or thirties in good health and CMV-seronegative. The CDR3 runs from the conserved cysteine through the conserved F or W. The D gene is left open where the match is weak. The size entry is marked missing in some rows and otherwise reads once, few, many or a size class.

abundance: NA
v_gene: TRBV5-8
d_gene: NA
j_gene: TRBJ1-2
len: 15
CDR3nt: TGTGCCAGCAGCTTCTCGACACCAAGGAACCATGGCTACACCTTC
CDR3aa: CASSFSTPRNHGYTF

abundance: NA
v_gene: TRBV7-2
d_gene: TRBD2
j_gene: TRBJ2-7
len: 17
CDR3nt: TGTGCCAGCAGCTTATTTCTCATTGAGCGGGGGGCCTACGAGCAGTACTTC
CDR3aa: CASSLFLIERGAYEQYF

abundance: NA
v_gene: TRBV5-8
d_gene: NA
j_gene: TRBJ2-2
len: 15
CDR3nt: TGTGCCAGCAGCCAGCAGACTCGCGGCCCCGGGGAGCTGTTTTTT
CDR3aa: CASSQQTRGPGELFF

abundance: NA
v_gene: TRBV18
d_gene: NA
j_gene: TRBJ2-7
len: 14
CDR3nt: TGTGCCAGCACGTCGTTGCAGGGTTACTACGAGCAGTACTTC
CDR3aa: CASTSLQGYYEQYF

abundance: NA
v_gene: TRBV27
d_gene: TRBD2
j_gene: TRBJ2-1
len: 16
CDR3nt: TGTGCCAGCAGTTTAAAGTCGGGACTAGCGACCAATGAGCAGTTCTTC
CDR3aa: CASSLKSGLATNEQFF

abundance: NA
v_gene: TRBV28
d_gene: TRBD2
j_gene: TRBJ2-7
len: 17
CDR3nt: TGTGCCAGCAGTGTAGGGACTAGCGAACCGATCTCCTACGAGCAGTACTTC
CDR3aa: CASSVGTSEPISYEQYF

abundance: NA
v_gene: TRBV5-6
d_gene: TRBD2
j_gene: TRBJ2-6
len: 19
CDR3nt: TGTGCCAGCAGCTTGTTTGTCCTAGCGGGATTCTCTGGGGCCAACGTCCTGACTTTC
CDR3aa: CASSLFVLAGFSGANVLTF

abundance: NA
v_gene: TRBV7-9
d_gene: NA
j_gene: TRBJ1-1
len: 15
CDR3nt: TGTGCCAGCAGCTTAGCGGCAGGGAAGAACACTGAAGCTTTCTTT
CDR3aa: CASSLAAGKNTEAFF

abundance: NA
v_gene: TRBV7-2
d_gene: TRBD1
j_gene: TRBJ1-1
len: 17
CDR3nt: TGTGCCAGCAGCTTAGACCTCGGGACAGGAGTGAACACTGAAGCTTTCTTT
CDR3aa: CASSLDLGTGVNTEAFF

abundance: NA
v_gene: TRBV5-1
d_gene: NA
j_gene: TRBJ2-4
len: 15
CDR3nt: TGCGCCAGCAGCTTGGACAGTCTAGCCAAAAACATTCAGTACTTC
CDR3aa: CASSLDSLAKNIQYF

abundance: NA
v_gene: TRBV6-5
d_gene: TRBD2
j_gene: TRBJ2-5
len: 16
CDR3nt: TGTGCCAGCAGTTACTTTAGCGGGAGGGCCGTAGAGACCCAGTACTTC
CDR3aa: CASSYFSGRAVETQYF

abundance: NA
v_gene: TRBV5-6
d_gene: TRBD2
j_gene: TRBJ2-3
len: 18
CDR3nt: TGTGCCAGCAGCTTGAGCCTAGCGGGAGTCCCCAGCACAGATACGCAGTATTTT
CDR3aa: CASSLSLAGVPSTDTQYF

abundance: NA
v_gene: TRBV5-1
d_gene: TRBD2
j_gene: TRBJ2-3
len: 15
CDR3nt: TGCGCCAGCAGCCTTAGCGGGGGGGCCGCAGATACGCAGTATTTT
CDR3aa: CASSLSGGAADTQYF

abundance: NA
v_gene: TRBV11-2
d_gene: TRBD2
j_gene: TRBJ2-1
len: 16
CDR3nt: TGTGCCAGCAGCCCAGGCGCGAGCGGGAAGATTAGTGAGCAGTTCTTC
CDR3aa: CASSPGASGKISEQFF

abundance: NA
v_gene: TRBV4-1
d_gene: NA
j_gene: TRBJ1-4
len: 20
CDR3nt: TGCGCCAGCCGCGGACCCGGGACTCCGGGGAGACCTGCAACTAATGAAAAACTGTTTTTT
CDR3aa: CASRGPGTPGRPATNEKLFF

abundance: NA
v_gene: TRBV5-4
d_gene: NA
j_gene: TRBJ2-3
len: 16
CDR3nt: TGTGCCAGCAGCAACCCAATGCAGGGTGCGGCAGATACGCAGTATTTT
CDR3aa: CASSNPMQGAADTQYF

abundance: NA
v_gene: TRBV28
d_gene: NA
j_gene: TRBJ1-5
len: 15
CDR3nt: TGTGCCAGCAGTTTACTGACAGGTTTTAATCAGCCCCAGCATTTT
CDR3aa: CASSLLTGFNQPQHF

abundance: NA
v_gene: TRBV7-2
d_gene: NA
j_gene: TRBJ1-5
len: 13
CDR3nt: TGTGCCAGCAGCATGGACAACAATCAGCCCCAGCATTTT
CDR3aa: CASSMDNNQPQHF

abundance: NA
v_gene: TRBV4-1
d_gene: NA
j_gene: TRBJ1-1
len: 18
CDR3nt: TGCGCCAGCAGCCCAAAAACAGGGTCGTCGGTGTTTAACACTGAAGCTTTCTTT
CDR3aa: CASSPKTGSSVFNTEAFF

abundance: few
v_gene: TRBV4-1
d_gene: NA
j_gene: TRBJ2-7
len: 19
CDR3nt: TGCGCCAGCAGCCAAGTTGGAGGGGAGATCGGCCTCCGCTCCTACGAGCAGTACTTC
CDR3aa: CASSQVGGEIGLRSYEQYF

abundance: NA
v_gene: TRBV27
d_gene: NA
j_gene: TRBJ2-7
len: 14
CDR3nt: TGTGCCAGCAGTTTCCAGGGGAACTCCTACGAGCAGTACTTC
CDR3aa: CASSFQGNSYEQYF

abundance: NA
v_gene: TRBV6-4
d_gene: NA
j_gene: TRBJ1-6
len: 13
CDR3nt: TGTGCCAGCAGTGGGACAAATAATTCACCCCTCCACTTT
CDR3aa: CASSGTNNSPLHF

abundance: few
v_gene: TRBV2
d_gene: NA
j_gene: TRBJ2-3
len: 15
CDR3nt: TGTGCCAGCAGTGGGGGGGGGCGAAAAACAGATACGCAGTATTTT
CDR3aa: CASSGGGRKTDTQYF

abundance: NA
v_gene: TRBV7-2
d_gene: TRBD2
j_gene: TRBJ2-7
len: 16
CDR3nt: TGTGCCAGCAGCTTAAGGGAGGGTTCGGCGATCTACGAGCAGTACTTC
CDR3aa: CASSLREGSAIYEQYF

abundance: NA
v_gene: TRBV2
d_gene: TRBD2
j_gene: TRBJ2-3
len: 17
CDR3nt: TGTGCCAGCAGTGACGGCTTCGGGGGAGGGCCGGGGGGTACGCAGTATTTT
CDR3aa: CASSDGFGGGPGGTQYF

abundance: NA
v_gene: TRBV27
d_gene: NA
j_gene: TRBJ2-3
len: 16
CDR3nt: TGTGCCAGCAGTTTCGGCGTGAGCTGGGCCACAGATACGCAGTATTTT
CDR3aa: CASSFGVSWATDTQYF

abundance: NA
v_gene: TRBV5-1
d_gene: TRBD1
j_gene: TRBJ2-7
len: 14
CDR3nt: TGCGCCAGCAGCGCCGGACAGGGCGGCTACGAGCAGTACTTC
CDR3aa: CASSAGQGGYEQYF

abundance: once
v_gene: TRBV27
d_gene: NA
j_gene: TRBJ1-1
len: 14
CDR3nt: TGTGCCAGCAGTTTTGGGGGCCCGAACACTGAAGCTTTCTTT
CDR3aa: CASSFGGPNTEAFF

abundance: NA
v_gene: TRBV25-1
d_gene: TRBD1
j_gene: TRBJ2-7
len: 15
CDR3nt: TGTGCCAGCAGCGGGACAGGGGGGGGCAAATACGAGCAGTACTTC
CDR3aa: CASSGTGGGKYEQYF

abundance: NA
v_gene: TRBV18
d_gene: TRBD1
j_gene: TRBJ2-7
len: 13
CDR3nt: TGTGCCAGCTCGCCCCGGGACAGGGTAGAGCAGTACTTC
CDR3aa: CASSPRDRVEQYF

abundance: once
v_gene: TRBV7-9
d_gene: TRBD1
j_gene: TRBJ2-1
len: 16
CDR3nt: TGTTCCAGCAGCAAACCGGACAGGAGCTCCTACAATGAGCAGTTCTTC
CDR3aa: CSSSKPDRSSYNEQFF

abundance: NA
v_gene: TRBV27
d_gene: TRBD2
j_gene: TRBJ2-5
len: 20
CDR3nt: TGTGCCAGCAGTTTATCGGGACTAGCGGGACCCCATATAGGGGAAGAGACCCAGTACTTC
CDR3aa: CASSLSGLAGPHIGEETQYF

abundance: NA
v_gene: TRBV7-9
d_gene: TRBD2
j_gene: TRBJ2-7
len: 17
CDR3nt: TGTTCCAGCAGCCACCCTGGCAAGGGACTAGCGGACTACGAGCAGTACTTC
CDR3aa: CSSSHPGKGLADYEQYF

abundance: NA
v_gene: TRBV9
d_gene: TRBD2
j_gene: TRBJ2-1
len: 14
CDR3nt: TGTGCCAGCAGCGGGGGCGGGGGGGAGGTTGAGCAGTTCTTC
CDR3aa: CASSGGGGEVEQFF

abundance: NA
v_gene: TRBV5-1
d_gene: NA
j_gene: TRBJ2-6
len: 15
CDR3nt: TGCGCCAGCAGCTTGGGGAGTACTGGGGCCAACGTCCTGACTTTC
CDR3aa: CASSLGSTGANVLTF

abundance: NA
v_gene: TRBV6-5
d_gene: NA
j_gene: TRBJ2-5
len: 15
CDR3nt: TGTGCCAGCAGTTACTCTCGAACACTAAAAGAGACCCAGTACTTC
CDR3aa: CASSYSRTLKETQYF

abundance: NA
v_gene: TRBV7-8
d_gene: TRBD1
j_gene: TRBJ2-1
len: 12
CDR3nt: TGTGCCAGCAGCAACTCGGACAGGGGGCGGTTCTTC
CDR3aa: CASSNSDRGRFF

abundance: once
v_gene: TRBV28
d_gene: NA
j_gene: TRBJ2-1
len: 15
CDR3nt: TGTGCCAGCAGTTTGCCTTCCCCCACCGGGTCCCGTCAGTTCTTC
CDR3aa: CASSLPSPTGSRQFF

abundance: NA
v_gene: TRBV28
d_gene: NA
j_gene: TRBJ2-5
len: 12
CDR3nt: TGTGCCAGCAGACAGGGTTCGGAGACCCAGTACTTC
CDR3aa: CASRQGSETQYF

abundance: NA
v_gene: TRBV27
d_gene: NA
j_gene: TRBJ2-1
len: 15
CDR3nt: TGTGCCAGCAGTTTTTCACTCGGCTCCTACAATGAGCAGTTCTTC
CDR3aa: CASSFSLGSYNEQFF